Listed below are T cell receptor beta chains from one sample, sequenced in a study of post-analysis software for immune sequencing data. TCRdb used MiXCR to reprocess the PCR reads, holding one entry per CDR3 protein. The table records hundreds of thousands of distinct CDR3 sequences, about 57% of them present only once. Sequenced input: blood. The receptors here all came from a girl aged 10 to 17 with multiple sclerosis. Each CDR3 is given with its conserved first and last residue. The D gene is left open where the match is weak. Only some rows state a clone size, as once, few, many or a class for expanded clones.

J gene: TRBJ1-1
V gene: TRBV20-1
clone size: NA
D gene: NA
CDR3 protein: CSAPGGARTEAFF
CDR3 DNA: TGCAGTGCCCCCGGAGGGGCGCGGACTGAAGCTTTCTTT

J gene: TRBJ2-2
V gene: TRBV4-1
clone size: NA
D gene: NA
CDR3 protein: CASSQVGGDTGELFF
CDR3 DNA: TGCGCCAGCAGCCAAGTAGGGGGGGACACCGGGGAGCTGTTTTTT

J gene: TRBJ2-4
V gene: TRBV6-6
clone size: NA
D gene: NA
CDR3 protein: CASSSLRPNQIKNIQYF
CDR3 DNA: TGTGCCAGCAGTTCCCTTCGACCCAACCAAATCAAAAACATTCAGTACTTC

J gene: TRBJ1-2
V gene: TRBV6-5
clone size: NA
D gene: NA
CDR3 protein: CASSYGGHSRGGYTF
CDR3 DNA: TGTGCTAGCAGTTACGGGGGACATTCAAGAGGCGGCTACACCTTC

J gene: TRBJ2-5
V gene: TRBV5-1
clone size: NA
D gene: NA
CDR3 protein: CASSLSQGGKETQYF
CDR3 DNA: TGCGCCAGCAGCTTGTCACAGGGGGGGAAGGAGACCCAGTACTTC

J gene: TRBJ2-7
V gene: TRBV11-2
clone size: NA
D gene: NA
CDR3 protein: CASSLEGNTLTEQYF
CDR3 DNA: TGTGCCAGCAGCTTAGAAGGGAACACTCTTACCGAGCAGTACTTC

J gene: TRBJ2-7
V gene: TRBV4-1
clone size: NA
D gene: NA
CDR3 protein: CASSQEGYGAYEQYF
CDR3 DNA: TGCGCCAGCAGCCAAGAGGGTTACGGTGCCTACGAGCAGTACTTC

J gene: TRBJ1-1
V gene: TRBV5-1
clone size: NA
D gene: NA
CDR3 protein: CASQRGGTEAFF
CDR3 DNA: TGCGCCAGCCAACGAGGCGGCACTGAAGCTTTCTTT

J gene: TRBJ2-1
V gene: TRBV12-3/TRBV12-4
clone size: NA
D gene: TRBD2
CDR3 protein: CASTRLAGGRFSYNEQFF
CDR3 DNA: TGTGCCAGCACCCGACTAGCGGGAGGCCGCTTCTCCTACAATGAGCAGTTCTTC

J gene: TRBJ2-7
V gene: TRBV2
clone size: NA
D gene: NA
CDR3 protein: CASSGQGWGYEQYF
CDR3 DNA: TGTGCCAGCAGCGGTCAGGGATGGGGCTACGAGCAGTACTTC

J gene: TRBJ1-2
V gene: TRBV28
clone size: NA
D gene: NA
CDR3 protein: CASSLGSLGYTF
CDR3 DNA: TGTGCCAGCAGTTTAGGTTCCTTGGGCTACACCTTC

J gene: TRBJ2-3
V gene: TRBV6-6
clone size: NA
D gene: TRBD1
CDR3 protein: CASRLRDRADTQYF
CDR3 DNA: TGTGCCAGCAGGCTTCGGGACAGAGCAGATACGCAGTATTTT

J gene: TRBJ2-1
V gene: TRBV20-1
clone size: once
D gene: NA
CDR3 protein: CSASPPGGSYNEQFF
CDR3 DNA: TGCAGTGCTAGTCCTCCGGGGGGCTCCTACAATGAGCAGTTCTTT

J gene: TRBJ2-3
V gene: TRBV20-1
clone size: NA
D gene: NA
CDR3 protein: CSGGGLSTDTQYF
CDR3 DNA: TGCAGTGGAGGAGGTTTAAGCACAGATACGCAGTATTTT

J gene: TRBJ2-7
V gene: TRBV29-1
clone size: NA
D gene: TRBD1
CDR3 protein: CSVAGTGGFYKQYF
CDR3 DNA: TGCAGCGTTGCCGGGACAGGGGGTTTCTACAAGCAGTACTTC

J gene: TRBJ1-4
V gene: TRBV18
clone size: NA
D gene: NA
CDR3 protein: CASSPSSGTINEKLFF
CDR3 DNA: TGTGCCAGCTCACCATCCTCCGGGACAATTAATGAAAAACTGTTTTTT

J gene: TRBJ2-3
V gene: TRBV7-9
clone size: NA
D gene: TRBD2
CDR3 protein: CASSLDGLAGISTDTQYF
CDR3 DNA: TGCGCCAGCAGCTTAGATGGACTAGCGGGGATTAGCACAGATACGCAGTATTTT

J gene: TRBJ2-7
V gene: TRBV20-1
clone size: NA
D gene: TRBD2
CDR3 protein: CSASGSGRSIAYEQYF
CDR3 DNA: TGCAGTGCTAGTGGGAGCGGGAGATCGATTGCCTACGAGCAGTACTTC

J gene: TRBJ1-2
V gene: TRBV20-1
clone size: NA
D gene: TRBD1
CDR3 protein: CSARDQGAGYGYTF
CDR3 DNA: TGCAGTGCTAGAGATCAGGGGGCAGGGTATGGCTACACCTTC

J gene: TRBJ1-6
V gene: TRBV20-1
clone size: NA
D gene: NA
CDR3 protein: CSASLGSSYNSPLHF
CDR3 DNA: TGCAGTGCTTCCTTAGGTAGCTCCTATAATTCACCCCTCCACTTT

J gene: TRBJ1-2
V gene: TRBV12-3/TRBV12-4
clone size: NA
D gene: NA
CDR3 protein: CASSFGWRGYTF
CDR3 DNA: TGTGCCAGCAGTTTCGGCTGGCGAGGCTACACCTTC

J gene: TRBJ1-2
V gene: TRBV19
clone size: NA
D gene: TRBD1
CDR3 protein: CATSVQGAEGYTF
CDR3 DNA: TGTGCCACCTCCGTTCAGGGGGCGGAAGGCTACACCTTC

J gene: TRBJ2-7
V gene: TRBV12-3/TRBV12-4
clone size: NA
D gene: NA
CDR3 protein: CASSSGPRGYEQYF
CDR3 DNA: TGTGCCAGCAGTTCGGGACCGCGGGGATACGAGCAGTACTTC

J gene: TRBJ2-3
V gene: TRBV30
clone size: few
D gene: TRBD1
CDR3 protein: CAWSRGPSTDTQYF
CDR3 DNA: TGTGCCTGGAGTAGGGGGCCCAGCACAGATACGCAGTATTTT

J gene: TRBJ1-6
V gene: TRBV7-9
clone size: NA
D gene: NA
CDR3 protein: CASSLEGVGSPLHF
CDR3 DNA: TGTGCCAGCAGCTTAGAGGGGGTGGGCTCACCCCTCCACTTT

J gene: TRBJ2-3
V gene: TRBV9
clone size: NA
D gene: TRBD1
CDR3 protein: CASSARFGTEPTDTQYF
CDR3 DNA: TGTGCCAGCAGCGCACGCTTCGGGACAGAACCGACAGATACGCAGTATTTT

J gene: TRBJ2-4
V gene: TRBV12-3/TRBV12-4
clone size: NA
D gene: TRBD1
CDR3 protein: CASSLFTGGDAKNIQYF
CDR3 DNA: TGTGCCAGCAGTCTCTTCACAGGGGGAGATGCCAAAAACATTCAGTACTTC

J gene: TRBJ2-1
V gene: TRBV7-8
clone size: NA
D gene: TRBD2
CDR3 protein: CASSLALLSGRAYNEQFF
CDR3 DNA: TGTGCCAGCAGCTTAGCGCTTCTCAGCGGGAGGGCGTACAATGAGCAGTTCTTC

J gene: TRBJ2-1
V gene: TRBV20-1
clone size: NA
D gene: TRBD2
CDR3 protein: CSANRLAGSANEQFF
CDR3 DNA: TGCAGTGCTAATAGACTAGCGGGATCAGCCAATGAGCAGTTCTTC

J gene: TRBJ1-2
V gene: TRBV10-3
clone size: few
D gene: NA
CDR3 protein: CATAEENYGYTF
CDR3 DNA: TGTGCCACCGCGGAAGAAAACTATGGCTACACCTTC

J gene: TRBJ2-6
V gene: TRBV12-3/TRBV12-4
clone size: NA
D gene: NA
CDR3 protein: CASSSISGGPGANVLTF
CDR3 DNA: TGTGCCAGCAGTTCCATCTCTGGGGGCCCTGGGGCCAACGTCCTGACTTTC

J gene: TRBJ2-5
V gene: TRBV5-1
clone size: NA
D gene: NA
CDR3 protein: CASSSVASWETQYF
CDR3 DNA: TGCGCCAGCAGCTCGGTCGCGTCGTGGGAGACCCAGTACTTC

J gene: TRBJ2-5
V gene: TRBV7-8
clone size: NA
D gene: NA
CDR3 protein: CASSLTSFGLQETQYF
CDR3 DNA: TGTGCCAGCAGCTTAACCTCTTTCGGGCTCCAAGAGACCCAGTACTTC

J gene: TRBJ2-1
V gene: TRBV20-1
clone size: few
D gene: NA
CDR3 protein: CSADRERGAYNEQFF
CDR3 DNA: TGCAGTGCAGACCGTGAGAGGGGAGCCTACAATGAGCAGTTCTTC

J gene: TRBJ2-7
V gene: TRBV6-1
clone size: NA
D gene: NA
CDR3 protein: CASVSIGRKNYEQYF
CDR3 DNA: TGTGCCAGCGTATCCATAGGGAGAAAAAATTACGAGCAGTACTTC

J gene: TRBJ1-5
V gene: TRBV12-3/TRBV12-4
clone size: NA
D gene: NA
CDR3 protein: CASQTAGALGHQPQHF
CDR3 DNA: TGTGCCAGCCAGACAGCAGGGGCCCTTGGACATCAGCCCCAGCATTTT

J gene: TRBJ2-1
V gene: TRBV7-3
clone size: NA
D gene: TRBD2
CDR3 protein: CASSLLRTSGYNEQFF
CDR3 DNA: TGTGCCAGCAGCCTATTAAGGACTAGCGGTTACAATGAGCAGTTCTTC

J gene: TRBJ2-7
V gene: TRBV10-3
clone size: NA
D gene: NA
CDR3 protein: CAISRGLWAYEQYF
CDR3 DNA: TGTGCCATCAGCCGGGGGCTATGGGCCTACGAGCAGTACTTC

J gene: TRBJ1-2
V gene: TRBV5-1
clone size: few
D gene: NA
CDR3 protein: CASSLEAGGTGIYGYTF
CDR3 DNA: TGCGCCAGCAGCTTGGAAGCCGGAGGAACAGGAATATATGGCTACACCTTC

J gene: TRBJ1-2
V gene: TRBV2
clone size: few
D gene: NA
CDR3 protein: CASVSREYGYTF
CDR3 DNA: TGTGCCAGCGTCAGTCGGGAATATGGCTACACCTTC

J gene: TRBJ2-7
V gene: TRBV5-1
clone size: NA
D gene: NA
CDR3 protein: CASSLGPIGAGAYEQYF
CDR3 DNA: TGCGCCAGCAGCTTGGGCCCCATAGGCGCAGGGGCCTACGAGCAGTACTTC

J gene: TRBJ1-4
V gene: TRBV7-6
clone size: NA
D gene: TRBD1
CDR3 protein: CASSFNAGTGGEKLFF
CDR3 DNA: TGTGCCAGCAGCTTTAACGCCGGGACAGGGGGCGAAAAACTGTTTTTT

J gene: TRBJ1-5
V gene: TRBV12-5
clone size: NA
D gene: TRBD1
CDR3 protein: CASGYDRGLNQPQHF
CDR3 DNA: TGTGCTAGTGGTTACGACAGGGGACTCAATCAGCCCCAGCATTTT

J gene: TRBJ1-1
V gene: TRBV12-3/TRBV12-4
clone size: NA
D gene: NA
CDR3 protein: CANQVRGTEAFF
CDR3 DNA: TGTGCCAACCAAGTTCGCGGAACTGAAGCTTTCTTT

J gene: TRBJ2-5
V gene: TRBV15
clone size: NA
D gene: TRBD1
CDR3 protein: CATSEASGTEETQYF
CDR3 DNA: TGTGCCACCAGCGAAGCTTCCGGGACAGAAGAGACCCAGTACTTC

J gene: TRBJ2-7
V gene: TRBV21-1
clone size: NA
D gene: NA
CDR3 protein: CASSKVREAPYEQYF
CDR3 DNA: TGTGCCAGCAGCAAAGTCCGGGAGGCACCCTACGAGCAGTACTTC

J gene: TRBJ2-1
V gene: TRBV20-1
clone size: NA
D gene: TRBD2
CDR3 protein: CSPLAGGLDEQFF
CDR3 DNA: TGCAGTCCCCTGGCGGGAGGCCTAGATGAGCAGTTCTTC

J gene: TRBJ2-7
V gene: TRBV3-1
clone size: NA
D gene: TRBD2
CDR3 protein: CASSPGTSGRSPSYEQYF
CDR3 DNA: TGTGCCAGCAGCCCCGGGACTAGCGGGAGGTCCCCCTCCTACGAGCAGTACTTC